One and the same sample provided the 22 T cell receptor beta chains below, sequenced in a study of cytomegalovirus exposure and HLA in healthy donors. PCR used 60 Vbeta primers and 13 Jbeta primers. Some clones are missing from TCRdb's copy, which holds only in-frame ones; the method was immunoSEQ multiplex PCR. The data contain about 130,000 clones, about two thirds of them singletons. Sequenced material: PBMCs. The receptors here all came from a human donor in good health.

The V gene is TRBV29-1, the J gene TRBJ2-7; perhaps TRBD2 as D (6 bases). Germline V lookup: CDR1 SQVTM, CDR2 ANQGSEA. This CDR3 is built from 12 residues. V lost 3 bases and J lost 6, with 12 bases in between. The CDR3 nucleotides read TGCAGCGTTGATACCGGGAGCCCCGAGCAGTACTTC. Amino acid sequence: CSVDTGSPEQYF.

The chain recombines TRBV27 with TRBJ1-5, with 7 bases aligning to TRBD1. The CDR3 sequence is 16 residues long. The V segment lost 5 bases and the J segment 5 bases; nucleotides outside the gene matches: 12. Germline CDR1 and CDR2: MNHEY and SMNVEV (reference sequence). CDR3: CASSARQGLGYQPQHF. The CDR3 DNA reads TGTGCCAGCAGTGCAAGACAGGGTTTGGGGTATCAGCCCCAGCATTTT.

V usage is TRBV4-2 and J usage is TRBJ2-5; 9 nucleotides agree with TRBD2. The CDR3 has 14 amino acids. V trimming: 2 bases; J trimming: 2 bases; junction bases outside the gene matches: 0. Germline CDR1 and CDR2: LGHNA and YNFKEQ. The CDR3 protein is CASSQLAGQETQYF. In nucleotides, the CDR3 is TGTGCCAGCAGCCAACTAGCGGGGCAAGAGACCCAGTACTTC.

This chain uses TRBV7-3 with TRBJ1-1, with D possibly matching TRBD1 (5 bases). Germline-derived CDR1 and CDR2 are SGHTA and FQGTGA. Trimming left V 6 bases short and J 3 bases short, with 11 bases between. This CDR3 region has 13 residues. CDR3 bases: TGTGCCAGCAGTCCCTCAGGGTACACTGAAGCTTTCTTT. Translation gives CASSPSGYTEAFF.

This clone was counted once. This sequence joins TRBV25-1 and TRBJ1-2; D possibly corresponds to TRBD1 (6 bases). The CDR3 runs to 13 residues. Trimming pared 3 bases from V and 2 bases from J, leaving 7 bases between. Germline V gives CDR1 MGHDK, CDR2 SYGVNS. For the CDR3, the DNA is TGTGCCAGCAGTGAGACAGGAAACTATGGCTACACCTTC. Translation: CASSETGNYGYTF.

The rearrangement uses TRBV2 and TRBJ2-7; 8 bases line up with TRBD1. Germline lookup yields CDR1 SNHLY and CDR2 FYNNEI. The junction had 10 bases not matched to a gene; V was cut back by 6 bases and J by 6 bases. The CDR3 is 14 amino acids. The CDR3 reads CASSTPGQGVEQYF. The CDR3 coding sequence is TGTGCCAGCAGCACCCCCGGACAGGGCGTCGAGCAGTACTTC.

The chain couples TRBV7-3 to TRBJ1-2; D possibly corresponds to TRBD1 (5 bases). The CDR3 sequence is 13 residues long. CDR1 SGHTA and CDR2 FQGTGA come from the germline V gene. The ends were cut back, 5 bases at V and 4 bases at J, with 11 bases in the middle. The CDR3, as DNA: TGTGCCAGCAGCCCAATGGGGGGCTATGGCTACACCTTC. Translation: CASSPMGGYGYTF.

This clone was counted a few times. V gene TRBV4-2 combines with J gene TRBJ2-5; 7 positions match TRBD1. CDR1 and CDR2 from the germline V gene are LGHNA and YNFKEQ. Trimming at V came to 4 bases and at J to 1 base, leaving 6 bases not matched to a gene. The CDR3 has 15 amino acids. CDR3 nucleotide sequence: TGTGCCAGCAGCCGGAGACAGGGAAGCCAAGAGACCCAGTACTTC. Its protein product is CASSRRQGSQETQYF.

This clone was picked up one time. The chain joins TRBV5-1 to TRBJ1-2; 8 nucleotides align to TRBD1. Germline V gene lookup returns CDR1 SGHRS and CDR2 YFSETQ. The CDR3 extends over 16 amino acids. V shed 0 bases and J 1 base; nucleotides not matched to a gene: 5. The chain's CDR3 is CASSLGLGQGNYGYTF. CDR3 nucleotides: TGCGCCAGCAGCTTGGGCCTAGGACAGGGTAACTATGGCTACACCTTC.

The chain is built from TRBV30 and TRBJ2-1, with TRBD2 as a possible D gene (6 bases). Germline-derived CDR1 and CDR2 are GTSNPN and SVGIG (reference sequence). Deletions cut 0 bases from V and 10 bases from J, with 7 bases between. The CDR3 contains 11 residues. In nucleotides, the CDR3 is TGTGCCTGGAGTGTGGGGGGAGAGCAGTTCTTC. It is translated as CAWSVGGEQFF. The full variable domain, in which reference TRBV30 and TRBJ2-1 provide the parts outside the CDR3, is SQTIHQWPATLVQPVGSPLSLECTVEGTSNPNLYWYRQAAGRGLQLLFYSVGIGQISSEVPQNLSASRPQDRQFILSSKKLLLSDSGFYLCAWSVGGEQFFGPGTRLTVL.

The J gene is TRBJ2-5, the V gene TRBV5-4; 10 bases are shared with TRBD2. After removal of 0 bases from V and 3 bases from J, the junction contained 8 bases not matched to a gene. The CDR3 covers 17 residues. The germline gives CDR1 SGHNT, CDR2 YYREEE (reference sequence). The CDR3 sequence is CASSLVAGGSTEETQYF. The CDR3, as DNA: TGTGCCAGCAGCTTGGTAGCGGGAGGCTCAACGGAAGAGACCCAGTACTTC.

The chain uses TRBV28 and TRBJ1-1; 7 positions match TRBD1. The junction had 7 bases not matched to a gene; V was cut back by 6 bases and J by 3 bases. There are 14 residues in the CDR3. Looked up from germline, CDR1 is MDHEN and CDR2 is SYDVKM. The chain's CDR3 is CASRSDRVHTEAFF. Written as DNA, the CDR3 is TGTGCCAGCAGGTCCGACAGGGTGCACACTGAAGCTTTCTTT.

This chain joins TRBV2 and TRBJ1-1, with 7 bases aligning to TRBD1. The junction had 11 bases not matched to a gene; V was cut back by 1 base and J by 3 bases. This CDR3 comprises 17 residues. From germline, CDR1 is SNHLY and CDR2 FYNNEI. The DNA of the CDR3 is TGTGCCAGCAGTGAAGTGGCAGGGGGGAAATGGTACACTGAAGCTTTCTTT. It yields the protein CASSEVAGGKWYTEAFF.

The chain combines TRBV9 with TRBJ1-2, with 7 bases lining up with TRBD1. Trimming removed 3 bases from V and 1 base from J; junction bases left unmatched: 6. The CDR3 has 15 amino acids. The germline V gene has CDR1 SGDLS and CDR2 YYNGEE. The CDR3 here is CASSGLTGNNYGYTF. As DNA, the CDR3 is TGTGCCAGCAGCGGACTGACAGGGAATAACTATGGCTACACCTTC.

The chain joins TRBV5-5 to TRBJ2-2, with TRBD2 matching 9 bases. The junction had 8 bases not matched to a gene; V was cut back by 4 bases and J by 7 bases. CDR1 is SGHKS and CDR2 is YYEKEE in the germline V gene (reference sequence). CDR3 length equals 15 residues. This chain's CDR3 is CASSPVAGAIGELFF. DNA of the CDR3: TGTGCCAGCAGCCCGGTAGCGGGAGCAATCGGGGAGCTGTTTTTT.

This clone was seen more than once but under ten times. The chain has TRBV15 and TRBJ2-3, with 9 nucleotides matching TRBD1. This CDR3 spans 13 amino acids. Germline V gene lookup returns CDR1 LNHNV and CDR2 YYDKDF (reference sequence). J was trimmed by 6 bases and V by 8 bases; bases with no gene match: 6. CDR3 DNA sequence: TGTGCCACCGGAAAGACAGGGGGGGATACGCAGTATTTT. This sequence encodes CATGKTGGDTQYF.

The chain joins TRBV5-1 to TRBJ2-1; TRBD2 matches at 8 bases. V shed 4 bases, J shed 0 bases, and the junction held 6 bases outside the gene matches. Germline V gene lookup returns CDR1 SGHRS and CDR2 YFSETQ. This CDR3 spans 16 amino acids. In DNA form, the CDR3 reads TGCGCCAGCAGCCCACAAGCGGGAGTCTCCTACAATGAGCAGTTCTTC. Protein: CASSPQAGVSYNEQFF.

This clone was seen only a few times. The CDR3 DNA is TGTGCCAGCAGCTTAGCTACCACCGGGACAGGGGGACGAAGGGGGTTGTTTTTT. Translating gives CASSLATTGTGGRRGLFF. This chain links TRBV7-2 with TRBJ1-4, with 11 bases aligning to TRBD1. CDR3 size: 18 residues. With V trimmed by 0 bases and J by 15 bases, 18 bases remained unmatched. CDR1 and CDR2 from the germline V gene are SGHTA and FQGNSA.

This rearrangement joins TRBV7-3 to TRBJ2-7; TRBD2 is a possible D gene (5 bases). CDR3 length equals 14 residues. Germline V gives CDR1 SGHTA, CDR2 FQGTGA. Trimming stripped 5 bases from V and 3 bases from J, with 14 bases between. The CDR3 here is CASSARGGGYEQYF. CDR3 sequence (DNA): TGTGCCAGCAGCGCCCGTGGTGGAGGCTACGAGCAGTACTTC.

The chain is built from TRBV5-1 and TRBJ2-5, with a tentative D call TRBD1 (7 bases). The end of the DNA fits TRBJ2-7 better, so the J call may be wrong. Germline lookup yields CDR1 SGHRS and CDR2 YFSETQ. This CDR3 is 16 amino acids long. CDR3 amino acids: CASSLRVGRGAYEQYF. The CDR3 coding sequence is TGCGCCAGCAGCTTAAGAGTGGGCAGGGGGGCCTACGAGCAGTACTTC.

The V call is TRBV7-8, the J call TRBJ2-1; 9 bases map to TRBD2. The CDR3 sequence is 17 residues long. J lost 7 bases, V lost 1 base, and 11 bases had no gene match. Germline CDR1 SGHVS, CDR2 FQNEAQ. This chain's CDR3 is CASSLVTAGGPRNEQFF. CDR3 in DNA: TGTGCCAGCAGCTTAGTTACGGCGGGAGGGCCGAGGAATGAGCAGTTCTTC.

The CDR3 nucleotides are TGTGCCTGGACGGACACCTATAATTCACCCCTCCACTTT. Its translation is CAWTDTYNSPLHF. The chain carries TRBV30 and TRBJ1-6; tentative D call: TRBD1 (5 bases). V was clipped by 4 bases and J by 2 bases, with 6 bases between them. The CDR3 is 13 residues long. Germline CDR1 reads GTSNPN; CDR2 reads SVGIG (reference sequence).